This TCR beta chain was sequenced for a study of Graves' ophthalmopathy and Graves' hyperthyroidism. Findings and caveats of the study: A roughly 80% specificity and roughly 90% sensitivity were achieved by a 13-signature model that separated ophthalmopathy from stable hyperthyroidism.

As to this clonotype: Its antigen is as yet unknown.

The sequenced template was RNA, covering the TCR beta CDR3 region. HTBI primers served in a first-round RT-PCR, which a second-round multiplex PCR followed. TCRdb ran MiXCR on the multiplex PCR reads and lists one entry per CDR3 protein. The data show about 1.2 million distinct CDR3 sequences, about 40% seen once. The V segment lost 11 bases and the J segment 5 bases; nucleotides outside the gene matches: 15. This CDR3 is 15 amino acids long. Germline CDR1 reads KGHDR; CDR2 reads SFDVKD. Sequencing was carried out using peripheral blood or thyroid tissue (not recorded which). The chain is built from TRBV24-1 and TRBJ2-5; 8 bases agree with TRBD1. The TCR comes from an adult man with Graves' hyperthyroidism. The CDR3 sequence: CASRDKQGVRETQYF. CDR3 nucleotide sequence: TGTGCCAGCAGGGACAAACAGGGGGTGCGGGAGACCCAGTACTTC.